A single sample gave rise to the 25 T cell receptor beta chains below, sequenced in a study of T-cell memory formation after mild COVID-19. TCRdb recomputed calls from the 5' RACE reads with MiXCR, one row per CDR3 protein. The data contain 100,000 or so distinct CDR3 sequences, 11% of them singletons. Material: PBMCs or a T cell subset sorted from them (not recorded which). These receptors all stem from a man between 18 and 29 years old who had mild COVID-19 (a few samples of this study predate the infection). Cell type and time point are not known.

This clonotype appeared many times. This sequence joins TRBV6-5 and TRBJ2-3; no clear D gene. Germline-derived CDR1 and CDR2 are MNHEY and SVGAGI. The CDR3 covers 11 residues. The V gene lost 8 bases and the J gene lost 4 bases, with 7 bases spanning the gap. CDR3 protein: CASGVADTQYF. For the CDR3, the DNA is TGTGCCAGCGGGGTGGCAGATACGCAGTATTTT.

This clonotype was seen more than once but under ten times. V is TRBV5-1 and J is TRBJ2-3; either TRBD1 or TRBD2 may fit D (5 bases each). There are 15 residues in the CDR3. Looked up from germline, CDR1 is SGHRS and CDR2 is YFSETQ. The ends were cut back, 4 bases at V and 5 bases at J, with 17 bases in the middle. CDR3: CASSREGSLVDTQYF. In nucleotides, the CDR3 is TGCGCCAGCAGCCGAGAGGGGTCATTGGTAGATACGCAGTATTTT.

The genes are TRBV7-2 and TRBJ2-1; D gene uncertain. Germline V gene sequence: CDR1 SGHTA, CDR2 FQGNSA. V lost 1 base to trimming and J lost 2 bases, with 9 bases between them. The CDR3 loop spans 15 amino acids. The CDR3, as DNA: TGTGCCAGCAGCTTAGAAGGGAACGCCTACAATGAGCAGTTCTTC. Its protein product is CASSLEGNAYNEQFF.

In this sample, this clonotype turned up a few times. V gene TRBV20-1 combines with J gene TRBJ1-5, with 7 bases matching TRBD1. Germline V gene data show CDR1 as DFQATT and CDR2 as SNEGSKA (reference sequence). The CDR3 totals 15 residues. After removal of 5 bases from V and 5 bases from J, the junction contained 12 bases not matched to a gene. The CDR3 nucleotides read TGCAGTGCTCCCAGAAGACAGGGACTGGATCAGCCCCAGCATTTT. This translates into CSAPRRQGLDQPQHF.

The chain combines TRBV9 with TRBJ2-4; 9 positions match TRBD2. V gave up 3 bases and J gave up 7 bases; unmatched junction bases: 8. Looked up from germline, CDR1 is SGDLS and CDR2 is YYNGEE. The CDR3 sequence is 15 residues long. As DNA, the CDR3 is TGTGCCAGCAGCGGCCGCGGGGGGGCCTGGAACATTCAGTACTTC. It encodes CASSGRGGAWNIQYF.

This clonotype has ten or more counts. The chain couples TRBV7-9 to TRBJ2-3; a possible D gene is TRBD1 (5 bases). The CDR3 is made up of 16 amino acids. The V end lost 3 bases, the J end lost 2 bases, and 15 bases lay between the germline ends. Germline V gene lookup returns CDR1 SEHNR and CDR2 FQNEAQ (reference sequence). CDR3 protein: CASSFSGAGYTDTQYF. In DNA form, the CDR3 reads TGTGCCAGCAGCTTTTCTGGGGCCGGCTACACAGATACGCAGTATTTT.

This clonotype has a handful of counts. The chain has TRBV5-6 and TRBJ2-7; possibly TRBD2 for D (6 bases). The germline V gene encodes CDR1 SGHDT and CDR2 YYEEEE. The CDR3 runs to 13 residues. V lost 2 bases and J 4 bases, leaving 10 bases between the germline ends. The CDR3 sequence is CASSFGGVYEQYF. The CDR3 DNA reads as TGTGCCAGCAGCTTCGGCGGGGTGTACGAGCAGTACTTC.

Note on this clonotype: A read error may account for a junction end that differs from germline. The CDR3 DNA reads as TGTGCCAGCACCTCCCCTGGGGCCCTTAGCACAGATGCGCAGTATTTT. Its protein is CASTSPGALSTDAQYF. The J gene is TRBJ2-3, the V gene TRBV11-2; tentative D call: TRBD1 (5 bases). CDR3 length equals 16 residues. Germline V gene sequence: CDR1 SGHAT, CDR2 FQNNGV. Combining the CDR3 with reference TRBV11-2 and TRBJ2-3 gives the whole variable domain EAGVAQSPRYKIIEKRQSVAFWCNPISGHATLYWYQQILGQGPKLLIQFQNNGVVDDSQLPKDRFSAERLKGVDSTLKIQPAKLEDSAVYLCASTSPGALSTDAQYFGPGTRLTVL.

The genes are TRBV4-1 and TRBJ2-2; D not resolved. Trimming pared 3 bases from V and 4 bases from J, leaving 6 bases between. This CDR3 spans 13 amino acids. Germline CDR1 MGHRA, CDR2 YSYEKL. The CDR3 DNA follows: TGCGCCAGCAGCCAGGTCGCCACCGGGGAGCTGTTTTTT. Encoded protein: CASSQVATGELFF.

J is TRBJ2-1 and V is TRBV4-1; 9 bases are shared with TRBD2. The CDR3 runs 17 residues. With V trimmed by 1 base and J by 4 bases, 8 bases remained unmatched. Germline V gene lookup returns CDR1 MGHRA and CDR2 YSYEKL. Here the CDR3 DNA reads TGCGCCAGCAGCCAAGGCCAGACTAGCGGCGGTTACAATGAGCAGTTCTTC. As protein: CASSQGQTSGGYNEQFF.

For the CDR3, the DNA is TGTGCCAGCAGAGTAGGACTAGCGGGATCGTCATCCTACGAGCAGTACTTC. It specifies CASRVGLAGSSSYEQYF. The chain employs TRBV7-4 and TRBJ2-7; 12 bases are shared with TRBD2. Trimming cost V 6 bases and J 1 base; bases outside gene matches: 10. Germline-derived CDR1 and CDR2 are SGHVT and SQSDAQ. CDR3 length: 17 amino acids.

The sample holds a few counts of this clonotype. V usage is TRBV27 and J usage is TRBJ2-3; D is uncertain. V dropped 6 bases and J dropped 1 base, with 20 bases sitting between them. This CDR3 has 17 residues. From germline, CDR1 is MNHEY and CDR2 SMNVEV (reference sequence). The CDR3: CASRVGVGVLGTDTQYF. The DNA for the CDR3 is TGTGCCAGCAGGGTGGGTGTTGGGGTGCTCGGCACAGATACGCAGTATTTT.

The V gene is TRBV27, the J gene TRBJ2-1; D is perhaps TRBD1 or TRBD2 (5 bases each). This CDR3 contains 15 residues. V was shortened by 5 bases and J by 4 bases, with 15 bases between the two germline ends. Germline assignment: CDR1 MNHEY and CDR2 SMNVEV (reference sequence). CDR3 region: CASSEPGRWYNEQFF. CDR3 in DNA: TGTGCCAGCAGTGAGCCGGGACGCTGGTACAATGAGCAGTTCTTC.

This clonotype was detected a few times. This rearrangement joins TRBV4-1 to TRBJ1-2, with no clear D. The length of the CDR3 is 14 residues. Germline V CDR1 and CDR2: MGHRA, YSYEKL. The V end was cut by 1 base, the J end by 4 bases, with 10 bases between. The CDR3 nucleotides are TGCGCCAGCAGCCAAGGTCCAGCCCCCTATGGCTACACCTTC. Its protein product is CASSQGPAPYGYTF.

DNA for the CDR3: TGCGCCAGCAGCCCTGGGCTCGCTGAAGCTTTCTTT. This codes for CASSPGLAEAFF. The V call is TRBV5-1, the J call TRBJ1-1, with D hard to call. V was shortened by 4 bases and J by 6 bases, with 10 bases between the two germline ends. The CDR3 is made up of 12 amino acids. CDR1 SGHRS and CDR2 YFSETQ come from the germline V gene.

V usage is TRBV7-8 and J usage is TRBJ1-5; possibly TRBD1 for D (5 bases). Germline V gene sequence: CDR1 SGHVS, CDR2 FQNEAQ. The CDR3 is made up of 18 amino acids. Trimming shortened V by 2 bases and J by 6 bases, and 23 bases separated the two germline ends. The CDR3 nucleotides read TGTGCCAGCAGCTTATTCTTTAATTTTCGGCAGGGAGGTCAGCCCCAGCATTTT. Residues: CASSLFFNFRQGGQPQHF.

CDR3 protein: CASSPSTSGGNTDTQYF. CDR3 nucleotides: TGTGCCAGCTCACCCTCGACTAGCGGGGGGAACACAGATACGCAGTATTTT. The V and J genes are TRBV18 and TRBJ2-3; 13 bases are shared with TRBD2. With 3 bases clipped from V and 2 bases from J, the junction kept 5 bases outside the gene matches. This CDR3 region has 17 residues. Germline-derived CDR1 and CDR2 are KGHSH and LQKENI.

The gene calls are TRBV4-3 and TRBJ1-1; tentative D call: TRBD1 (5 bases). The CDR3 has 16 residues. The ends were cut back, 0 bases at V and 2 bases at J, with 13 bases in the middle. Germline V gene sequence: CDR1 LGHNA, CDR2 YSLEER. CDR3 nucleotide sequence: TGCGCCAGCAGCCAAGATCCCCCAGGGCTCAACACTGAAGCTTTCTTT. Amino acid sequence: CASSQDPPGLNTEAFF.

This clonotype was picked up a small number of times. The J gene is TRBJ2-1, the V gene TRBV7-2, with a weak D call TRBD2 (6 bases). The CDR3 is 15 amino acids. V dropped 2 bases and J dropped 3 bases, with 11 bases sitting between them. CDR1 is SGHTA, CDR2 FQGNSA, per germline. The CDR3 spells CASSLSGLHYNEQFF. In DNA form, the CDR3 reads TGTGCCAGCAGCTTATCAGGACTACACTACAATGAGCAGTTCTTC.

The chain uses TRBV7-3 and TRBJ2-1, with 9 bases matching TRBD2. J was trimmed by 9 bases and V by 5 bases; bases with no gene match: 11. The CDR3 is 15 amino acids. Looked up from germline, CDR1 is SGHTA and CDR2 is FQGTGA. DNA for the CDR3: TGTGCCAGCAGCCGTATAGCGGGAGCCTTGATTGAGCAGTTCTTC. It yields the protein CASSRIAGALIEQFF.

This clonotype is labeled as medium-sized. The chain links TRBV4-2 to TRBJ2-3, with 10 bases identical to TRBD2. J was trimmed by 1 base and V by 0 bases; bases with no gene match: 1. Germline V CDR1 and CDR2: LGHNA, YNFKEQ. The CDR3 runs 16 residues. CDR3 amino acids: CASSQDLAGGTDTQYF. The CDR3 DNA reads TGTGCCAGCAGCCAAGATCTAGCGGGGGGCACAGATACGCAGTATTTT.

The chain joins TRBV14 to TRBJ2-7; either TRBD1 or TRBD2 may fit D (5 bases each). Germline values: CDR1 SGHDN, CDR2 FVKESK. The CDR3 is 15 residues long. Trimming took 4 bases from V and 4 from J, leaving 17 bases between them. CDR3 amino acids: CASSPAAGTTYEQYF. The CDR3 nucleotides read TGTGCCAGCAGCCCAGCCGCAGGGACGACATACGAGCAGTACTTC.

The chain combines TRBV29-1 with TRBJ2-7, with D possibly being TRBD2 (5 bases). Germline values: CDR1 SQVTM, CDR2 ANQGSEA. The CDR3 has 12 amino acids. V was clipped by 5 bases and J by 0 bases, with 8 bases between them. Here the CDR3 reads CSVTGSSYEQYF. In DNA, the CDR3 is TGCAGCGTTACTGGGAGCTCCTACGAGCAGTACTTC.

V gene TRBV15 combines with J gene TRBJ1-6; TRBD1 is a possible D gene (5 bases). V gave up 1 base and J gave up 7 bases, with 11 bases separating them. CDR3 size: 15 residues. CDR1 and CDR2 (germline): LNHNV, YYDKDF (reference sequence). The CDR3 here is CATSRVRTPNSPLHF. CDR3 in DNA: TGTGCCACCAGCAGAGTGAGGACACCGAATTCACCCCTCCACTTT.

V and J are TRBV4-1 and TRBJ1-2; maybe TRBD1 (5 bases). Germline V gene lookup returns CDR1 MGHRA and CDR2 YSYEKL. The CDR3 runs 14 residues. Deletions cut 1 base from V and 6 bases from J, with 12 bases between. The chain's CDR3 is CASSQVGQGHGYTF. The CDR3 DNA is TGCGCCAGCAGCCAAGTAGGGCAGGGCCATGGCTACACCTTC.